The present entry profiles one T cell receptor (beta chain) with its context. The antigen is not known. The V and J ends lost 5 bases and 7 bases respectively, with 12 bases between them. Germline assignment: CDR1 MNHEY and CDR2 SMNVEV (reference sequence). CDR3 size: 13 residues. Reverse transcription of about 0.45 to 1 ug RNA used random hexamers. Across 54 Vbeta and 13 Jbeta, immunoSEQ multiplex PCR amplified TCR beta CDR3. TCRdb re-analysed the immunoSEQ multiplex PCR reads in MiXCR, keeping a single row per CDR3 protein. The table lists approximately 150,000 distinct CDR3 sequences, approximately 95% of them singletons, with around 0.097% in the top ten. This sample is part of a study of CD8 T cells in Susac syndrome. The study's findings and limits: An acknowledgment was made by the study that its TCR sequencing and HLA analysis involved relatively few individuals.

The TEMRA cells underwent FACS enrichment, while the CD8+ and CD4+ T cells underwent negative isolation. This sequence originates from a human donor with multiple sclerosis. The sample comprised CD4+ T cells from PBMCs. This rearrangement joins TRBV27 to TRBJ2-1; D is undetermined. The CDR3 DNA reads TGTGCCAGCAGTCCCCTCATGGGGAATGAGCAGTTCTTC. Translating gives CASSPLMGNEQFF.